These T cell receptor beta chains were read from a single sample in a study of beta chain features in type 1 diabetes. Generated by immunoSEQ multiplex PCR, the TCRdb table keeps only in-frame clones and is missing some. The sample shows some 250,000 clones, 14% of them seen only once. Source material: naive CD4+ T cells from blood. The receptors were sampled from a young man with type 1 diabetes. Both conserved end residues are part of each CDR3. The order of the fields is V gene, CDR3 protein.

TRBV7-9 | CASSSVPGQGGRNIQYF
TRBV19 | CASSPGQGRKNTEAFF
TRBV19 | CASSPGLAMGEETQYF
TRBV19 | CASIPGQPYSGNTIYF
TRBV30 | CAWSPGTVTNEKLFF
TRBV11-2 | CASSRGRRAETQYF
TRBV9 | CASSVASSGGAADTQYF
TRBV25-1 | CASSENGLARAKNIQYF
TRBV5-1 | CASSFGGLNTEAFF
TRBV5-4 | CASSLVGGDTDTQYF
TRBV11-2 | CASSIVAEPYNEQFF
TRBV29-1 | CSVPVGDKNIQYF
TRBV6-5 | CASSYRQGVRFNEQFF
TRBV10-3 | CAISESFRGTGADTQYF
TRBV30 | CAWGLAGGPFEQFF
TRBV25-1 | CASSESATYEQYF
TRBV23-1 | CASSQSREGRTDTQYF
TRBV11-2 | CASSSPRETQYF
TRBV6-1 | CASSSLTADGELFF
TRBV2 | CASGAGVAKNIQYF
TRBV18 | CASSPTSGNNEQFF
TRBV18 | CASSPGLAGGREQFF
TRBV11-2 | CASSLHGNPGAGSGEQFF
TRBV30 | CAYSGDEQFF
TRBV11-2 | CASSLEGRQGAPDTQYF
TRBV7-2 | CASSFIAAEETQYF
TRBV7-9 | CASREGLAGSGEQFF
TRBV5-6 | CASSLRGYTF
TRBV2 | CASTPGQGAETQYF
TRBV30 | CAWSLTSGNNEQFF
TRBV10-3 | CAISESRGAVDTQYF
TRBV11-2 | CASSSGQLETQYF
TRBV14 | CASSSLGDSYEQYF
TRBV7-8 | CASRSGGGRSYEQYF
TRBV7-8 | CASSLQSLAGNEQFF
TRBV6-6 | CASSPPDGHEAFF
TRBV29-1 | CSVVGEGTEAFF
TRBV18 | CASSPNIAGADTQYF
TRBV11-2 | CASSPPYRKDTEAFF
TRBV7-9 | CASSFGQGKGTQYF
TRBV27 | CASSPTGVSHGYTF
TRBV5-1 | CASGGTGRETQYF
TRBV29-1 | CSVGRQGATTGELFF
TRBV5-1 | CASSLPSGGQRETQYF
TRBV4-2 | CASSQEIDRGAEAFF
TRBV18 | CASSPPSGASNQPQHF
TRBV11-2 | CASSSRGSGTYEQYF
TRBV5-1 | CASSPGTGLRDEQFF
TRBV2 | CASSETAAPGGGKYF
TRBV10-3 | CAIQGGEGGNEQFF
TRBV5-1 | CASSSGQGADTQYF
TRBV19 | CASSIWDNNYGYTF
TRBV27 | CASSLNNLNTEAFF
TRBV7-9 | CASSAHIHPQYF